The entry that follows covers one T cell receptor (beta chain) sequence. Treatment here: randomized to nivolumab then ipilimumab (arm A) or the reverse (arm B). Sequenced by immunoSEQ multiplex PCR; TCRdb stores in-frame clones only, minus some. The sample records around 10,000 clones, about three quarters being singletons. This sample was taken from a study of sequential checkpoint blockade in melanoma. Study overall: Arm A got nivolumab then ipilimumab; arm B the reverse, 1:1.

J gave up 4 bases and V 5 bases, and 12 bases lay outside the gene matches. This CDR3 has 17 amino acids. The germline CDR1 and CDR2 sequences are SGHVS and FNYEAQ. This sequence originates from a human donor with melanoma. The sample here was CD8+ T cells sorted from blood (inferred from file names), taken from a patient given nivolumab and ipilimumab in sequence. The chain employs TRBV7-6 and TRBJ2-7; 12 nucleotides align to TRBD2. The CDR3 spells CASSQDETTSGGYEQYF. DNA of the CDR3: TGTGCCAGCAGCCAAGATGAAACCACTAGCGGGGGGTACGAGCAGTACTTC. The variable domain in full, with the rest retrieved from reference TRBV7-6 and TRBJ2-7, is GAGVSQSPRYKVTKRGQDVALRCDPISGHVSLYWYRQALGQGPEFLTYFNYEAQQDKSGLPNDRFSAERPEGSISTLTIQRTEQRDSAMYRCASSQDETTSGGYEQYFGPGTRLTVT.